This T cell receptor beta chain emerged from a study of blood T cell repertoires in COVID-19 (dated by TCRdb to the early 2020s). Turning to the overall study: The collaborator samples originated in the United States, Italy and Spain and spanned the acute and convalescent phases of COVID-19. The material from the prospective study consisted of cDNA or gDNA derived from T cells, B-cell-depleted T cells, or PBMCs. The samples were drawn from two sources: the first 160 participants of the ongoing ImmuneRACE study, and 1,000 to 1,500 subjects contributed by 6 global collaborators. The repertoires were made available in a free public database intended to serve as a resource for research on the immune response to SARS-CoV-2. Subjects who had been exposed to COVID-19, were actively infected with it, or had recovered from it provided the deeply sampled blood TCRbeta repertoires that made up the dataset. The sample metadata nearly always contained a de-identified subject ID, COVID-19 status, age in years and sex. Where available, HLA class I and class II types were taken from metadata supplied by the sample provider and were not determined by assay-based typing.

Overall study outcomes, separate from this receptor: Clinical and demographic metadata were provided uncurated, with the amount varying by source and participant.

This clone has just one count. Its target antigen remains unknown. No base quality information exists; no much larger clone differs at one position. TCRbeta CDR3 regions were amplified from genomic DNA by means of the immunoSEQ Assay, a bias-controlled multiplex PCR. Processing in the source paper ran as follows. The number of nucleated cells in each sample was estimated by amplification of reference gene primers within the assay. To quantify the absolute abundance of each unique TCRbeta CDR3 rearrangement, sequence reads were collapsed and filtered. For each sample, productive Simpson clonality was calculated as the square root of Simpson's diversity index over productive rearrangements. As stored in TCRdb, this immuneACCESS dataset retains in-frame rearrangements with V and J assigned. A fraction of the clones does not appear; measured against another copy, unresolved V genes explain less than half of the discrepancy, and the remainder lacks a known reason. That table gives V, J and clone size, and the DNA gave D and trimming. Within this sample are fewer than 250,000 clones, with around four fifths of them counted one time only. The ten largest make up 6% to 7% of the sample.

Each collaborating institution followed its own protocols to collect whole blood in K2EDTA tubes. For TCRbeta analysis, collaborators shipped samples as frozen whole blood, isolated PBMCs, or DNA extracted from either of those sample types. This receptor was identified in a woman aged 60-75 years with active or convalescent COVID-19. Input material: peripheral blood.

CDR3 loop: CASSVDGQGYGYTF. The nucleotide sequence reads as follows: TGTGCCAGCAGCGTAGACGGACAGGGCTATGGCTACACCTTC. The V and J genes are TRBV9 and TRBJ1-2, with 8 middle bases fitting TRBD1. The CDR3 holds 14 amino acids from the cysteine to the phenylalanine. The read is trimmed to its CDR3 DNA, 42 bases read in frame from base 1. Germline trimming amounts to 0 bases on V and 4 bases on J, with 2 as the count of junction bases outside the gene matches. As encoded in the germline V gene, CDR1 is SGDLS while CDR2 is YYNGEE.